These 13 T cell receptor beta chains were all obtained from the same sample, sequenced in a study of blood T cells in healthy people across ages. Using a J-beta primer mix together with a sample-barcoded 5' primer, a second PCR was run for roughly 7 to 12 cycles. In TCRdb, the 5' RACE reads were re-called with MiXCR into one record per CDR3 protein. The sample holds some 730,000 distinct CDR3 sequences, about a fifth seen once. Sequencing input: blood. These receptors were collected from a man between 65 and 85 years old in good health.

This chain connects TRBV7-2 to TRBJ2-7; D remains unclear. V lost 1 base, J lost 5 bases, and 18 bases lay in between. This CDR3 spans 16 amino acids. CDR1 SGHTA and CDR2 FQGNSA come from the germline V gene. CDR3 residues: CASSLVGSVGFDEQYF. In DNA, the CDR3 is TGTGCCAGCAGCTTAGTTGGTTCAGTCGGTTTCGACGAGCAGTACTTC.

This clonotype was counted between two and nine times. The V call is TRBV5-5, the J call TRBJ1-2; perhaps TRBD1 as D (5 bases). The V gene lost 0 bases and the J gene lost 10 bases, with 19 bases spanning the gap. The CDR3 runs to 15 residues. In germline, CDR1 is SGHKS, CDR2 YYEKEE (reference sequence). Here the CDR3 reads CASSLVGAGPDDYTF. For the CDR3, the DNA is TGTGCCAGCAGCTTGGTAGGGGCAGGTCCTGATGACTACACCTTC.

There are a few counts of this clonotype. The chain uses TRBV27 and TRBJ1-2; D gene uncertain. This CDR3 spans 18 amino acids. Trimming took off 6 bases at V and 4 bases at J, with 27 bases between the two ends. Germline V gene sequence: CDR1 MNHEY, CDR2 SMNVEV (reference sequence). The CDR3 region has the DNA TGTGCCAGCAGGAGTTTGGGCCTCTTTACTGCCCGGGTCTATGGCTACACCTTC. It translates to CASRSLGLFTARVYGYTF.

This clonotype was detected a few times. The rearrangement uses TRBV12-3 or TRBV12-4 and TRBJ1-2; 9 positions agree with TRBD1. The CDR3 runs to 13 residues. J was trimmed by 7 bases and V by 5 bases; bases with no gene match: 5. CDR3 amino acids: CASSPGQGSGYTF. For the CDR3, the DNA is TGTGCCAGCAGTCCGGGACAGGGTTCTGGCTACACCTTC.

This clonotype was detected a few times. V and J are TRBV6-2 or TRBV6-3 and TRBJ2-7; 9 positions agree with TRBD2. Germline V lookup: CDR1 MNHEY, CDR2 SVGEGT. J was trimmed by 6 bases and V by 6 bases; bases with no gene match: 15. CDR3 length equals 16 residues. The CDR3 region has the DNA TGTGCCAGCAGACAGAGCGGGAGGATGTTGGTAGGCGAGCAGTACTTC. Protein: CASRQSGRMLVGEQYF.

The rearrangement joins TRBV20-1 to TRBJ2-2; possible D gene TRBD1, 5 bases. V was trimmed by 4 bases and J by 6 bases, leaving 15 bases between them. The germline V gene encodes CDR1 DFQATT and CDR2 SNEGSKA (reference sequence). The CDR3 runs 14 residues. The CDR3 DNA is TGCAGTGCTATACTCCAGGGCCGGTCCGGGGAGCTGTTTTTT. It yields the protein CSAILQGRSGELFF.

This chain connects TRBV7-9 to TRBJ2-1; 7 bases map to TRBD1. CDR3 length: 14 amino acids. Germline V gene sequence: CDR1 SEHNR, CDR2 FQNEAQ (reference sequence). The V and J ends lost 6 bases and 3 bases, in that order; junction bases with no gene match: 5. CDR3 amino acids: CASSGDRFYNEQFF. CDR3 DNA sequence: TGTGCCAGCAGTGGGGACAGATTCTACAATGAGCAGTTCTTC.

The V call is TRBV10-3, the J call TRBJ2-7; 10 bases match TRBD1. The germline gives CDR1 ENHRY, CDR2 SYGVKD. Trimming removed 3 bases from V and 11 bases from J; junction bases left unmatched: 7. The CDR3 runs to 13 residues. The CDR3 sequence: CAISDPGTGVKYF. For the CDR3, the DNA is TGTGCCATCAGTGACCCTGGGACAGGGGTAAAGTACTTC.

V gene TRBV7-3 combines with J gene TRBJ1-2; TRBD1 is a possible D gene (5 bases). This CDR3 has 13 residues. The V gene's germline CDR1 is SGHTA and CDR2 FQGTGA. Trimming left V 1 base short and J 7 bases short, with 10 bases between. The CDR3 spells CASSLSQGSGYTF. The CDR3, as DNA: TGTGCCAGCAGCTTAAGTCAGGGATCTGGCTACACCTTC. Looking up the rest from reference TRBV7-3 and TRBJ1-2 gives the full variable domain: GAGVSQTPSNKVTEKGKYVELRCDPISGHTALYWYRQSLGQGPEFLIYFQGTGAADDSGLPNDRFFAVRPEGSVSTLKIQRTERGDSAVYLCASSLSQGSGYTFGSGTRLTVV.

The CDR3 nucleotides read TGCGCCAGCAGCTTGGCCTCGGCGGGACCTGACACCTTC. Amino acids: CASSLASAGPDTF. The genes are TRBV5-1 and TRBJ1-2; possibly TRBD1 for D (5 bases). The CDR3 loop spans 13 amino acids. V lost 0 bases and J lost 12, with 15 bases in between. Germline V lookup: CDR1 SGHRS, CDR2 YFSETQ.

This chain links TRBV7-9 with TRBJ2-1, with D perhaps being TRBD1 or TRBD2 (6 bases each). The CDR3 runs 13 residues. Per germline, CDR1 SEHNR and CDR2 FQNEAQ (reference sequence). The germline V and J ends were trimmed by 2 bases and 8 bases, with 10 bases remaining between them. The CDR3 DNA follows: TGTGCCAGCAGCTTAATGGGGGGCGATGAGCAGTTCTTC. It is translated as CASSLMGGDEQFF.

Only one count was recorded for this clonotype. The chain links TRBV20-1 to TRBJ2-2; 14 bases are a match to TRBD2. CDR3 length: 16 amino acids. Trimming at V came to 5 bases and at J to 7 bases, leaving 9 bases not matched to a gene. Germline CDR1 DFQATT, CDR2 SNEGSKA (reference sequence). CDR3 sequence reads: CSAPGGLAGEVGELFF. CDR3 DNA sequence: TGCAGTGCTCCAGGGGGACTAGCGGGAGAGGTCGGGGAGCTGTTTTTT.

V usage is TRBV24-1 and J usage is TRBJ2-1, with 7 bases that match TRBD2. CDR1 is KGHDR, CDR2 SFDVKD, per germline. V lost 8 bases, J lost 10 bases, and 4 bases stayed unmatched. The CDR3 runs to 11 residues. For the CDR3, the DNA is TGTGCCACCATGGGGGGGTTGGAGCAGTTCTTC. This codes for CATMGGLEQFF.